A selection of T cell receptor beta chains follows, all from one sample in a study of cytomegalovirus exposure and HLA in healthy donors. Assay: immunoSEQ multiplex PCR; the TCRdb copy retains only in-frame clones and omits some. The data show some 85,000 clones, approximately 76% seen once. The sequenced sample was PBMCs. The receptors here all came from a male donor in good health and CMV-seronegative. The conserved cysteine and the conserved F or W are not part of the CDR3 here. A D gene is named only where the DNA matches it firmly.

len: 14
v_gene: TRBV5-1
d_gene: .
CDR3aa: ASSLSGGPDSGGYT

len: 11
v_gene: TRBV5-8
d_gene: .
CDR3aa: ASWEQVEETQY

len: 13
v_gene: TRBV29-1
d_gene: .
CDR3aa: SVDGGVPNTGELF

len: 11
v_gene: TRBV6-5
d_gene: TRBD2
CDR3aa: ASPGGGFGEQY

len: 12
v_gene: TRBV5-5
d_gene: .
CDR3aa: ASSLVASVDGYT

len: 11
v_gene: TRBV11-2
d_gene: .
CDR3aa: ASSQKGGTEAF

len: 12
v_gene: TRBV29-1
d_gene: .
CDR3aa: SVDFQPDKGGYT

len: 14
v_gene: TRBV19
d_gene: TRBD2
CDR3aa: ASSSPGLAGTYEQY

len: 13
v_gene: TRBV28
d_gene: TRBD1
CDR3aa: ASSLKTGVSQPQH

len: 12
v_gene: TRBV11-2
d_gene: .
CDR3aa: ASSPASGYYGYT

len: 12
v_gene: TRBV9
d_gene: TRBD1
CDR3aa: ASWGTGANYGYT

len: 11
v_gene: TRBV9
d_gene: .
CDR3aa: ASSSGVQETQY

len: 14
v_gene: TRBV7-8
d_gene: TRBD2
CDR3aa: ASSARLAGRGETQY

len: 13
v_gene: TRBV5-1
d_gene: .
CDR3aa: ASGYRAADTGELF

len: 13
v_gene: TRBV6-6
d_gene: TRBD1
CDR3aa: ASSPGDRTQETQY

len: 14
v_gene: TRBV4-1
d_gene: TRBD1
CDR3aa: ASSQGKTGSHYGYT

len: 14
v_gene: TRBV11-3
d_gene: TRBD1
CDR3aa: ASSSRQGGLGNTIY

len: 10
v_gene: TRBV5-1
d_gene: .
CDR3aa: ASSQNTGELF

len: 15
v_gene: TRBV27
d_gene: .
CDR3aa: ASSLGPTYSGANVLT

len: 12
v_gene: TRBV28
d_gene: .
CDR3aa: ASTTQGMITEAF

len: 13
v_gene: TRBV7-2
d_gene: TRBD2
CDR3aa: ASSPTSGGVGEQF

len: 14
v_gene: TRBV21-1
d_gene: .
CDR3aa: ASTNRVIATNEKLF

len: 13
v_gene: TRBV6-4
d_gene: TRBD2
CDR3aa: ASTIDGGINNEQF

len: 16
v_gene: TRBV5-6
d_gene: .
CDR3aa: ASSPAGWGQAAGNTIY

len: 13
v_gene: TRBV5-1
d_gene: .
CDR3aa: ASSLKGDQSYEQY

len: 18
v_gene: TRBV7-6
d_gene: TRBD1
CDR3aa: ASSPGTGYPIVSGANGLT

len: 12
v_gene: TRBV6-1
d_gene: TRBD1
CDR3aa: ASSQGQAANIQY

len: 11
v_gene: TRBV7-9
d_gene: .
CDR3aa: ASSSNGASEQY

len: 12
v_gene: TRBV4-3
d_gene: .
CDR3aa: ASSQDLSTYEQY

len: 13
v_gene: TRBV6-4
d_gene: .
CDR3aa: ASGTAVRVASPLH

len: 11
v_gene: TRBV19
d_gene: TRBD2
CDR3aa: ASRGLAPGELF

len: 15
v_gene: TRBV4-3
d_gene: .
CDR3aa: ASSQRLPGTYNTEAF

len: 13
v_gene: TRBV7-9
d_gene: .
CDR3aa: ASSYSTVMNTEAF

len: 13
v_gene: TRBV15
d_gene: .
CDR3aa: ATSRGDNSNQPQH

len: 9
v_gene: TRBV7-9
d_gene: .
CDR3aa: ASSPGRETF

len: 15
v_gene: TRBV18
d_gene: .
CDR3aa: ASSPNQMAGGNQPQH

len: 12
v_gene: TRBV4-3
d_gene: .
CDR3aa: ASSQDLKPLEQY

len: 11
v_gene: TRBV11-1
d_gene: .
CDR3aa: ASSRDLQETQY

len: 13
v_gene: TRBV7-6
d_gene: .
CDR3aa: ASSLSGGPGETQY

len: 13
v_gene: TRBV7-2
d_gene: .
CDR3aa: ASSLDLLNKNIQY

len: 11
v_gene: TRBV28
d_gene: .
CDR3aa: ASSSGTSYEQY

len: 10
v_gene: TRBV9
d_gene: .
CDR3aa: ASSVGGDTQY

len: 13
v_gene: TRBV4-3
d_gene: .
CDR3aa: ASSPTSLGSQPQH

len: 12
v_gene: TRBV6-5
d_gene: TRBD1
CDR3aa: ASGKTGVNQPQH

len: 11
v_gene: TRBV29-1
d_gene: .
CDR3aa: SVEDSRGAEAF

len: 11
v_gene: TRBV6-5
d_gene: .
CDR3aa: ASSRPMTGDQH

len: 14
v_gene: TRBV25-1
d_gene: .
CDR3aa: ASSEYRGGLGTEAF

len: 12
v_gene: TRBV7-9
d_gene: TRBD1
CDR3aa: ASSSGQGVETQY

len: 13
v_gene: TRBV9
d_gene: .
CDR3aa: ASSVTGGYYNEQF

len: 10
v_gene: TRBV5-1
d_gene: .
CDR3aa: ASSQGNTEAF

len: 9
v_gene: TRBV10-1
d_gene: .
CDR3aa: ASSDGARAF

len: 14
v_gene: TRBV5-1
d_gene: TRBD2
CDR3aa: ASSLDPGRASNEQF

len: 13
v_gene: TRBV2
d_gene: TRBD2
CDR3aa: ASGLKSGGPHEQF